This TCR beta chain came from a study of blood T cells in healthy people across ages. This clonotype has more than one count but fewer than ten. Then a second PCR, running roughly 6 to 12 cycles, was carried out with a sample-barcoded 5' primer and a J-beta primer mix. One entry per CDR3 protein, called by TCRdb with MiXCR from the 5' RACE reads. The sample lists about 810,000 distinct CDR3 sequences; 36% were seen once. V trimming: 0 bases; J trimming: 11 bases; junction bases outside the gene matches: 18. CDR1 and CDR2 from the germline V gene are ENHRY and SYGVKD. There are 18 residues in the CDR3.

The sequence came from a man between 18 and 29 years old in good health. Sequencing was done on a sample of blood. The rearrangement uses TRBV10-3 and TRBJ2-5; 10 nucleotides line up with TRBD2. The CDR3 loop is CAISESLAGGYKAVKQYF. CDR3 nucleotides: TGTGCCATCAGTGAGTCATTAGCGGGGGGCTACAAAGCAGTCAAGCAGTACTTC.